The 10 T cell receptor beta chains below all came from one sample that was sequenced in a study of cytomegalovirus exposure and HLA in healthy donors. TCRdb's copy holds only in-frame clones and misses some; the assay was immunoSEQ multiplex PCR. The sample has hundreds of thousands of clones, 80% to 90% seen once. Sequenced: PBMCs. These receptors originate from a woman aged 18-29 years in good health and CMV-seronegative.

The chain links TRBV5-4 to TRBJ1-2; TRBD1 agrees at 8 bases. Trimming cost V 2 bases and J 4 bases; bases outside gene matches: 13. The CDR3 is made up of 17 amino acids. Germline V gives CDR1 SGHNT, CDR2 YYREEE (reference sequence). Here the CDR3 reads CASSLGQGAKGLYGYTF. The CDR3 region has the DNA TGTGCCAGCAGCTTAGGTCAGGGGGCGAAGGGGCTCTATGGCTACACCTTC.

The genes are TRBV7-9 and TRBJ2-7; 8 bases agree with TRBD1. The junction had 7 bases not matched to a gene; V was cut back by 5 bases and J by 1 base. Per the germline V gene, CDR1 is SEHNR and CDR2 is FQNEAQ (reference sequence). This CDR3 contains 15 residues. This CDR3 is CASSPGTGDSYEQYF. Written as DNA, the CDR3 is TGTGCCAGCAGCCCCGGGACAGGAGATTCCTACGAGCAGTACTTC. Full variable domain (missing parts from reference TRBV7-9 and TRBJ2-7): DTGVSQNPRHKITKRGQNVTFRCDPISEHNRLYWYRQTLGQGPEFLTYFQNEAQLEKSRLLSDRFSAERPKGSFSTLEIQRTEQGDSAMYLCASSPGTGDSYEQYFGPGTRLTVT.

J is TRBJ2-2 and V is TRBV12-5; 13 bases match TRBD2. CDR3 length: 15 amino acids. Germline values: CDR1 LGHNT, CDR2 FRNRAP. J gave up 9 bases and V 6 bases, and 7 bases lay outside the gene matches. CDR3 loop: CASGRTSGSERELFF. CDR3 DNA sequence: TGTGCTAGTGGCCGGACTAGCGGGAGTGAGCGGGAGCTGTTTTTT.

The CDR3 loop reads CASSIRREGEAFF. The CDR3 DNA reads as TGTGCCAGTAGTATCCGCAGGGAAGGTGAAGCTTTCTTT. The chain recombines TRBV19 with TRBJ1-1; D is perhaps TRBD1 (5 bases). The CDR3 is made up of 13 amino acids. Trimming stripped 3 bases from V and 7 bases from J, with 12 bases between. The V gene's germline CDR1 is LNHDA and CDR2 SQIVND (reference sequence).

The V call is TRBV4-1, the J call TRBJ1-6; D ambiguous. Trimming took 4 bases from V and 5 from J, leaving 9 bases between them. Germline values: CDR1 MGHRA, CDR2 YSYEKL. CDR3 length: 14 residues. The CDR3 coding sequence is TGCGCCAGCAGCCCTCAGGATGATAATTCACCCCTCCACTTT. This codes for CASSPQDDNSPLHF.

V gene TRBV28 combines with J gene TRBJ1-1; 7 bases agree with TRBD1. In germline, CDR1 is MDHEN, CDR2 SYDVKM. V gave up 6 bases and J gave up 4 bases; unmatched junction bases: 23. The CDR3 length is 19 residues. The CDR3 reads CASSPPQLKTGWRGTEAFF. CDR3 in DNA: TGTGCCAGCAGCCCCCCACAACTTAAGACAGGGTGGAGGGGCACTGAAGCTTTCTTT.

The gene calls are TRBV9 and TRBJ1-4, with D tentatively TRBD1 (5 bases). The germline gives CDR1 SGDLS, CDR2 YYNGEE. This CDR3 is built from 15 residues. Trimming removed 4 bases at V and 7 bases at J, with 17 bases between. This CDR3 is CASSPFVGPSEKLFF. In nucleotides, the CDR3 is TGTGCCAGCAGCCCATTCGTGGGGCCTAGTGAAAAACTGTTTTTT.

The rearrangement joins TRBV27 to TRBJ2-1; 8 nucleotides align to TRBD2. Trimming removed 10 bases from V and 4 bases from J; junction bases left unmatched: 15. This CDR3 spans 16 amino acids. Per germline, CDR1 MNHEY and CDR2 SMNVEV (reference sequence). This CDR3 reads CATRSGTRRVYNEQFF. The CDR3 coding sequence is TGTGCCACTCGGTCGGGGACTAGGAGGGTTTACAATGAGCAGTTCTTC.

The rearrangement joins TRBV7-7 to TRBJ2-5; tentative D call: TRBD1 (8 bases). Looked up from germline, CDR1 is SSHAT and CDR2 is FNYEAQ (reference sequence). The CDR3 spans 15 residues. Trimming pared 3 bases from V and 5 bases from J, leaving 16 bases between. For the CDR3, the DNA is TGTGCCAGCAGCTTTAGACAGGGGAGGGGGGAGACCCAGTACTTC. It specifies CASSFRQGRGETQYF.

The gene calls are TRBV2 and TRBJ2-4, with 9 bases identical to TRBD1. Trimming removed 6 bases from V and 9 bases from J; junction bases left unmatched: 18. This CDR3 is built from 17 residues. Germline CDR1 reads SNHLY; CDR2 reads FYNNEI. In DNA, the CDR3 is TGTGCCAGCAGAACCCTACAGGGGGCTTGGTCAAAAGGCATTCAGTACTTC. Residues: CASRTLQGAWSKGIQYF.